Listed below are T cell receptor beta chains from one sample, sequenced in a study of cytomegalovirus exposure and HLA in healthy donors. Assay used: immunoSEQ multiplex PCR; TCRdb lists only in-frame clones, some missing. The sample lists roughly 100,000 clones, approximately 72% occurring once. The material sequenced was PBMCs. These receptors were obtained from a woman aged 50 to 65 in good health and CMV-seronegative. Both conserved end residues are part of each CDR3. The D gene is left open where the match is weak. Size is stated for part of the rows, as once, few or many counts, or as a class when the clone is expanded.

V	D	size	J	CDR3	DNA
TRBV6-1	-	once	TRBJ1-2	CASSADMGYGYTF	TGTGCCAGCAGTGCAGACATGGGCTATGGCTACACCTTC
TRBV28	-	-	TRBJ1-5	CASSNLGLHHKADQPQHF	TGTGCCAGCAGTAATCTGGGACTTCATCATAAGGCCGATCAGCCCCAGCATTTT
TRBV30	-	-	TRBJ1-1	CAWSRQRLTEAFF	TGTGCCTGGAGCCGACAGAGACTCACTGAAGCTTTCTTT
TRBV5-1	TRBD2	-	TRBJ2-1	CASSLGTVAGRNEQFF	TGCGCCAGCAGCTTGGGGACCGTAGCGGGGCGCAATGAGCAGTTCTTC
TRBV6-5	TRBD1	few	TRBJ2-7	CASSYSDRAYEQYF	TGTGCCAGCAGTTACTCGGACAGGGCCTACGAGCAGTACTTC
TRBV19	TRBD2	-	TRBJ2-7	CASSMSRTSGSHEQYF	TGTGCCAGTAGTATGTCCCGGACTAGCGGGAGCCACGAGCAGTACTTC
TRBV28	-	-	TRBJ1-2	CASSLKGSAGGYTF	TGTGCCAGCAGTTTAAAAGGGAGCGCGGGTGGCTACACCTTC
TRBV19	TRBD1	few	TRBJ1-2	CASSIGDSSYYGYTF	TGTGCCAGTAGTATAGGGGACAGCTCTTATTATGGCTACACCTTC
TRBV5-8	TRBD1	-	TRBJ2-5	CASSRTGGKTQYF	TGTGCCAGCAGCCGAACAGGGGGAAAGACCCAGTACTTC
TRBV28	-	-	TRBJ2-1	CASSLDLAGQFF	TGTGCCAGCAGTTTAGACCTAGCAGGGCAGTTCTTC
TRBV4-1	TRBD1	-	TRBJ2-5	CASSTQGIQETQYF	TGCGCCAGCAGCACACAGGGGATTCAAGAGACCCAGTACTTC
TRBV11-2	TRBD2	-	TRBJ2-3	CASSLKRGGAADTQYF	TGTGCCAGCAGCTTAAAGCGGGGGGGCGCCGCAGATACGCAGTATTTT
TRBV2	-	-	TRBJ2-3	CASSAPTGTDTQYF	TGTGCCAGCAGTGCCCCGACAGGAACGGATACGCAGTATTTT
TRBV5-1	-	-	TRBJ1-3	CASSLFSGGRFSGNTIYF	TGCGCCAGCAGCTTGTTCAGTGGGGGCAGATTCTCTGGAAACACCATATATTTT
TRBV7-4	TRBD1	few	TRBJ1-5	CASSFTGTVLNQPQHF	TGTGCCAGCAGCTTTACTGGGACAGTCCTCAATCAGCCCCAGCATTTT
TRBV19	-	few	TRBJ2-1	CASSTSRGDEQFF	TGTGCCAGTAGTACGAGCAGGGGAGATGAGCAGTTCTTC
TRBV27	-	-	TRBJ2-7	CASSSSWEVLIPYEQYF	TGTGCCAGCAGTTCGTCCTGGGAGGTATTGATACCCTACGAGCAGTACTTC
TRBV10-2	TRBD1	-	TRBJ2-1	CASSELGTGIINEQFF	TGCGCCAGCAGTGAGTTGGGGACAGGGATCATCAATGAGCAGTTCTTC
TRBV28	TRBD2	-	TRBJ2-1	CASSFGGRTCFF	TGTGCCAGCAGTTTCGGCGGGAGAACGTGTTTCTTC
TRBV18	-	-	TRBJ2-1	CASSPPSGASYNEQFF	TGTGCCAGCTCACCACCATCAGGGGCCTCCTACAATGAGCAGTTCTTC
TRBV7-2	TRBD1	-	TRBJ2-1	CASSRWTGEVIHEQFF	TGTGCCAGCAGCCGATGGACAGGGGAAGTTATCCATGAGCAGTTCTTC
TRBV5-4	TRBD1	once	TRBJ2-1	CASSSGQGSYNEQFF	TGTGCCAGCAGCTCGGGACAGGGCTCCTACAATGAGCAGTTCTTC
TRBV19	TRBD1	few	TRBJ2-7	CASSIGRDSSYEQYF	TGTGCCAGTAGTATAGGCCGGGACAGTAGCTACGAGCAGTACTTC
TRBV2	-	-	TRBJ2-5	CASSVKETQYF	TGTGCCAGCAGTGTTAAAGAGACCCAGTACTTC
TRBV19	TRBD2	-	TRBJ2-1	CASNLAGGYNEQFF	TGTGCCAGTAATTTAGCGGGGGGCTACAATGAGCAGTTCTTC
TRBV9	-	-	TRBJ1-4	CASSARSANEKLFF	TGTGCCAGCAGCGCGAGGTCGGCTAATGAAAAACTGTTTTTT
TRBV16	TRBD1	-	TRBJ1-2	CASSQFIRTGDYGYTF	TGTGCCAGCAGCCAATTTATCAGGACAGGGGACTATGGCTACACCTTC